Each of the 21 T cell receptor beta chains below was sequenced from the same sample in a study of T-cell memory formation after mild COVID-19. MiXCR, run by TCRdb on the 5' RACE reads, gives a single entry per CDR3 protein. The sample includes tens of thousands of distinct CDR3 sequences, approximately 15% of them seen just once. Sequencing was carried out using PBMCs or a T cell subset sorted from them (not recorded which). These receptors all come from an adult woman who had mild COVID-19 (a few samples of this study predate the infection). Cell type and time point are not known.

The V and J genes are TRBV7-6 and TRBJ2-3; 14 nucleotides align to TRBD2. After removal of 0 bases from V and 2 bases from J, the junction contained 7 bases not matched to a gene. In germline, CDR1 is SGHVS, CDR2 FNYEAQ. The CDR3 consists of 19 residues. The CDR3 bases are TGTGCCAGCAGCTTAGCGGTGAAGGGACTAGCGGGGGACACAGATACGCAGTATTTT. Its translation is CASSLAVKGLAGDTDTQYF.

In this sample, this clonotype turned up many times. CDR3 in amino acids: CASSYLTGPNEQFF. DNA of the CDR3: TGTGCCAGCAGTTATCTCACGGGGCCCAATGAGCAGTTCTTC. This chain uses TRBV6-5 with TRBJ2-1; D is perhaps TRBD1 or TRBD2 (5 bases each). The germline V gene encodes CDR1 MNHEY and CDR2 SVGAGI. Trimming took off 3 bases at V and 6 bases at J, with 12 bases between the two ends. The CDR3 loop spans 14 amino acids.

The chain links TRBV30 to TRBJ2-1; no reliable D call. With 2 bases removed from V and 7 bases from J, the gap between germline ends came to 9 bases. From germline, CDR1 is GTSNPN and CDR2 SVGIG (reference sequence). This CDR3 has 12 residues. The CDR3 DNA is TGTGCCTGGAGTTACAGCAGTAATGAGCAGTTCTTC. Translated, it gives CAWSYSSNEQFF.

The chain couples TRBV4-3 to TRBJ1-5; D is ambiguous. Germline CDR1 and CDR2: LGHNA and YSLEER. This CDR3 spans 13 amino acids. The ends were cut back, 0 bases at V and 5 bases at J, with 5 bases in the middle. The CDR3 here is CASSQDNYQPQHF. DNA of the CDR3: TGCGCCAGCAGCCAAGATAATTATCAGCCCCAGCATTTT.

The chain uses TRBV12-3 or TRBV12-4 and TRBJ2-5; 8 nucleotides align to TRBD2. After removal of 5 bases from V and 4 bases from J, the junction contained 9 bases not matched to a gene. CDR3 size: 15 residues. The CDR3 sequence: CASSPPGGKGETQYF. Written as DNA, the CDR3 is TGTGCCAGCAGTCCCCCGGGAGGGAAGGGAGAGACCCAGTACTTC.

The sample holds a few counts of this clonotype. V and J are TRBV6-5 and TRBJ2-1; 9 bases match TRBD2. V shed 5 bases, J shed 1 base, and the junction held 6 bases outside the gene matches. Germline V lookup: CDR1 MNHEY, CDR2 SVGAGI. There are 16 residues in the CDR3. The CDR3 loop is CASSPSGADSYNEQFF. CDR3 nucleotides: TGTGCCAGCAGTCCTAGCGGGGCCGATTCCTACAATGAGCAGTTCTTC.

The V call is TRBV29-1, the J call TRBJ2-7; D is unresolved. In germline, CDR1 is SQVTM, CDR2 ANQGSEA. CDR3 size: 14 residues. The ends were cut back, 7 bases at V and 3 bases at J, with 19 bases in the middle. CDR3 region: CSASFESAFYEQYF. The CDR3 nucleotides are TGCAGCGCATCCTTCGAATCCGCCTTCTACGAGCAGTACTTC.

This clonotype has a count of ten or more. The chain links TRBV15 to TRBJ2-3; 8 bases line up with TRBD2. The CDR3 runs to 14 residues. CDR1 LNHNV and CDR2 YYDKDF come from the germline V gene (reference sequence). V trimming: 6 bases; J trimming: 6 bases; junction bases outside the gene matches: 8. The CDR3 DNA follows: TGTGCCACCAGTCCGGGCCGCGGGGGGGATACGCAGTATTTT. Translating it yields CATSPGRGGDTQYF. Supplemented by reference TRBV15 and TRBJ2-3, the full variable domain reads DAMVIQNPRYQVTQFGKPVTLSCSQTLNHNVMYWYQQKSSQAPKLLFHYYDKDFNNEADTPDNFQSRRPNTSFCFLDIRSPGLGDTAMYLCATSPGRGGDTQYFGPGTRLTVL.

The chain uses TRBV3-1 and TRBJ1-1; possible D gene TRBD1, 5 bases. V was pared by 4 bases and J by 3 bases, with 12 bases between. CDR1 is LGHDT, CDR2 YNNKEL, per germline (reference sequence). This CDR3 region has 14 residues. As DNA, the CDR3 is TGTGCCAGCAGCCGGCTGGGAGGGGACACTGAAGCTTTCTTT. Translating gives CASSRLGGDTEAFF.

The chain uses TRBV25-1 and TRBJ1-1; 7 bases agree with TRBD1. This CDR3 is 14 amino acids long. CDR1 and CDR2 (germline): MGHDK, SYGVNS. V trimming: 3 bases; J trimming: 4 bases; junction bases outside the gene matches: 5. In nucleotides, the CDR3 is TGTGCCAGCAGTGATGGACCAGGGGGCACTGAAGCTTTCTTT. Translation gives CASSDGPGGTEAFF.

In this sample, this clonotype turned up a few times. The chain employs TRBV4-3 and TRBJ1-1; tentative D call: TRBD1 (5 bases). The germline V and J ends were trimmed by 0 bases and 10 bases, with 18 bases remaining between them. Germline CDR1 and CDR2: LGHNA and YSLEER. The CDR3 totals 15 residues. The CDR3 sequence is CASSQDSGTLTGAFF. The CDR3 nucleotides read TGCGCCAGCAGCCAAGATTCTGGGACCTTGACGGGAGCTTTCTTT.

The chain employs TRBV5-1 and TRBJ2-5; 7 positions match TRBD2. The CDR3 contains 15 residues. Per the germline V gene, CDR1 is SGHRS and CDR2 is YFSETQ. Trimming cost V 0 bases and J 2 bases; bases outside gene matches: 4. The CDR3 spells CASSLVWTRQETQYF. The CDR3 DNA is TGCGCCAGCAGCTTGGTTTGGACTAGGCAAGAGACCCAGTACTTC.

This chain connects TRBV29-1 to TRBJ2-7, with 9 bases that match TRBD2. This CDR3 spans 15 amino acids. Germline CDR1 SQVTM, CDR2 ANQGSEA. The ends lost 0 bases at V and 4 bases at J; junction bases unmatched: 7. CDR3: CSVEDQEAGGYEQYF. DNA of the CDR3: TGCAGCGTTGAAGATCAGGAAGCGGGGGGATACGAGCAGTACTTC.

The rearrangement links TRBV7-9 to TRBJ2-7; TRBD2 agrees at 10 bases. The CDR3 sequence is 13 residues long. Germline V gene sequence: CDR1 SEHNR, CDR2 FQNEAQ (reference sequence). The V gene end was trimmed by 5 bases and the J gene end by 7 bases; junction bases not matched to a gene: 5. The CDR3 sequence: CASSPAGGLEQYF. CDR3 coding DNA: TGTGCCAGCAGCCCAGCGGGGGGGCTTGAGCAGTACTTC.

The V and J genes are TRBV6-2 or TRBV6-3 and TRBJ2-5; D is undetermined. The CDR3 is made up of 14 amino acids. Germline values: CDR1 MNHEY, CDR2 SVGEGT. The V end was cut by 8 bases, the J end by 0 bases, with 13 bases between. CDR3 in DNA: TGTGCCAGCCTCGGGCTTACGTACCAAGAGACCCAGTACTTC. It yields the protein CASLGLTYQETQYF.

CDR3: CSARVKTSGRIDTQYF. The CDR3 DNA reads as TGCAGTGCTAGAGTCAAGACTAGCGGGAGGATTGATACGCAGTATTTT. This chain links TRBV20-1 with TRBJ2-3; 13 bases are shared with TRBD2. The trim removed 1 base at V and 6 bases at J, leaving 7 bases unmatched. The CDR3 length is 16 residues. Per the germline V gene, CDR1 is DFQATT and CDR2 is SNEGSKA (reference sequence).

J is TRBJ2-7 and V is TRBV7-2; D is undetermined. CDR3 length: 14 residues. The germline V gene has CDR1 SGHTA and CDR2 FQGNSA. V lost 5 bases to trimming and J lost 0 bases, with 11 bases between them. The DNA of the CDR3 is TGTGCCAGCAGCGAGACTGTCGCCTCCTACGAGCAGTACTTC. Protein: CASSETVASYEQYF.

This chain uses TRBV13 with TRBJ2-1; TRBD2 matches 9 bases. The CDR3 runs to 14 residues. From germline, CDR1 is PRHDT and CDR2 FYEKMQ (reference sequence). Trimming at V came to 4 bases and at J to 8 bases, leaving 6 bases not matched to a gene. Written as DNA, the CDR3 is TGTGCCAGCAGCTCCTGGGCTAGCGGGGATGAGCAGTTCTTC. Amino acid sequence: CASSSWASGDEQFF.

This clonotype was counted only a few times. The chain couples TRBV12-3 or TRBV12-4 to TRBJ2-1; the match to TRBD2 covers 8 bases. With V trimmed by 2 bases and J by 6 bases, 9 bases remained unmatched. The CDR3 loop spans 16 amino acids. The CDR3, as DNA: TGTGCCAGCAGTTTAAGGAGCGGGAGACTTGGCAATGAGCAGTTCTTC. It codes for CASSLRSGRLGNEQFF.

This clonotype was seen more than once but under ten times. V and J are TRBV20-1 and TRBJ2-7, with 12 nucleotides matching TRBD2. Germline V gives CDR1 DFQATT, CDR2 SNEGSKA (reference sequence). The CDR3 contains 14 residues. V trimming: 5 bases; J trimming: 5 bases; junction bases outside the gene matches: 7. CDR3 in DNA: TGCAGTGCTCAGACTAGCGGGAGTTACAACGAGCAGTACTTC. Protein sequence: CSAQTSGSYNEQYF.

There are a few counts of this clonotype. CDR3: CASSLWQAGNTGELFF. The CDR3 bases are TGTGCCAGCAGCTTATGGCAAGCGGGGAACACCGGGGAGCTGTTTTTT. The chain is built from TRBV11-3 and TRBJ2-2; TRBD2 is a possible D gene (6 bases). V was shortened by 2 bases and J by 1 base, with 11 bases between the two germline ends. Germline CDR1 and CDR2: SGHNT and YENEEA. This CDR3 region has 16 residues. Using reference TRBV11-3 and TRBJ2-2 for the parts outside the CDR3, the full variable domain is EAGVVQSPRYKIIEKKQPVAFWCNPISGHNTLYWYLQNLGQGPELLIRYENEEAVDDSQLPKDRFSAERLKGVDSTLKIQPAELGDSAVYLCASSLWQAGNTGELFFGEGSRLTVL.